This T cell receptor (beta chain) was sequenced in a study of T cells in Graves' hyperthyroidism and ophthalmopathy. Overall study context: Peripheral blood samples were taken at initial diagnosis, prior to any treatment.

Amplified regions were TCR beta CDR3 sequences from RNA transcripts. The HTBI primer set drove a first-round RT-PCR of the TCR CDR3. TCRdb used MiXCR to reprocess the multiplex PCR reads, holding one entry per CDR3 protein. Among about 400,000 distinct CDR3 sequences, approximately 14% were seen once, and the ten largest hold 7.5% to 8%. In the case of this clonotype: Its antigen is undetermined.

Trimming cost V 1 base and J 3 bases, with 10 bases left between them. In germline, CDR1 is SEHNR, CDR2 FQNEAQ (reference sequence). CDR3 length equals 15 residues. Study-wide points: Ophthalmopathy could be told apart from stable hyperthyroidism with a 13 V-J model.

Sequencing was carried out using blood. The TCR was taken from a woman aged 18-29 years with Graves' hyperthyroidism. The J gene is TRBJ2-1, the V gene TRBV7-9, with D possibly called TRBD1 or TRBD2 (5 bases each). CDR3 DNA sequence: TGTGCCAGCAGCTTAGGGGGACGGATCTACAATGAGCAGTTCTTC. Residues: CASSLGGRIYNEQFF. Complete variable domain (other parts from reference TRBV7-9 and TRBJ2-1): DTGVSQNPRHKITKRGQNVTFRCDPISEHNRLYWYRQTLGQGPEFLTYFQNEAQLEKSRLLSDRFSAERPKGSFSTLEIQRTEQGDSAMYLCASSLGGRIYNEQFFGPGTRLTVL.